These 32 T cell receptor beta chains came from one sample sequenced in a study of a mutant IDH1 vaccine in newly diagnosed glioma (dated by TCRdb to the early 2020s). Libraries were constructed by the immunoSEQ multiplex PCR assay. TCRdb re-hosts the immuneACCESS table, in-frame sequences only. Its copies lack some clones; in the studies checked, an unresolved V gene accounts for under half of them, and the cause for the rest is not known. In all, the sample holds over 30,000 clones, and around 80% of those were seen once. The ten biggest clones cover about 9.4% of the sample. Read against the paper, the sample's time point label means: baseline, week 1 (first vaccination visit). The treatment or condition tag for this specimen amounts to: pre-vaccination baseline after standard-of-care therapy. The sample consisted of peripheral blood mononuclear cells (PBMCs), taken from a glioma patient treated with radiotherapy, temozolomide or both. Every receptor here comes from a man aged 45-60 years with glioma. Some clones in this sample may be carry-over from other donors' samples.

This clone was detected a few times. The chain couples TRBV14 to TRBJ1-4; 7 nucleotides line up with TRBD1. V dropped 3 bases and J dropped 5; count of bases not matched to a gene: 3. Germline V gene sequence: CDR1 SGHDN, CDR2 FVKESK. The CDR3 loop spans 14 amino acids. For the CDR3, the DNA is TGTGCCAGCAGCCATAGGGGGCGGAATGAAAAACTGTTTTTT. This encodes CASSHRGRNEKLFF.

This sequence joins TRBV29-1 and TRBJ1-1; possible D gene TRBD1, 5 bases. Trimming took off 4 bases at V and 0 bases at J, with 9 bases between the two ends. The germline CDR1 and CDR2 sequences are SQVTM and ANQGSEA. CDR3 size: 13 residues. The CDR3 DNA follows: TGCAGCGTTGTTAGACAGATGAACACTGAAGCTTTCTTT. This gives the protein CSVVRQMNTEAFF.

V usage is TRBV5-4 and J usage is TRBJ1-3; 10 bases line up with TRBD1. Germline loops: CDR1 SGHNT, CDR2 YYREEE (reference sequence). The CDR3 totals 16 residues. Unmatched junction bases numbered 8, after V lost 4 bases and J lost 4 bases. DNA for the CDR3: TGTGCCAGCAGCGTGGGACAGGGGCAGCCCGGAAACACCATATATTTT. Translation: CASSVGQGQPGNTIYF.

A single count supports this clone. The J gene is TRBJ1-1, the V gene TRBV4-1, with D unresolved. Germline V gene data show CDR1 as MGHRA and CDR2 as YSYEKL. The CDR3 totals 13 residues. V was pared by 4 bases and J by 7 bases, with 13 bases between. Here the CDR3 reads CASSPTGPFEAFF. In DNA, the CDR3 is TGCGCCAGCAGCCCAACGGGCCCATTTGAAGCTTTCTTT.

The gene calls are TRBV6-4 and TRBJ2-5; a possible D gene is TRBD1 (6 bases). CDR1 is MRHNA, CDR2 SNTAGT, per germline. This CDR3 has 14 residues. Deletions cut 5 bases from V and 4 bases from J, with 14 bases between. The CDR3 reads CASSLLLGGETQYF. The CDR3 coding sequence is TGTGCCAGCAGTCTTCTTCTAGGGGGAGAGACCCAGTACTTC.

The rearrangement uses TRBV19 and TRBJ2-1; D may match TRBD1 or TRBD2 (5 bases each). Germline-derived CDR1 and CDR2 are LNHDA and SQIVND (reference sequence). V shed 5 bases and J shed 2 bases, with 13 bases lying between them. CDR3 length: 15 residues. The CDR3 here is CASSRGTGPYNEQFF. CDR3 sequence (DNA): TGTGCCAGTAGTCGGGGAACAGGCCCCTACAATGAGCAGTTCTTC.

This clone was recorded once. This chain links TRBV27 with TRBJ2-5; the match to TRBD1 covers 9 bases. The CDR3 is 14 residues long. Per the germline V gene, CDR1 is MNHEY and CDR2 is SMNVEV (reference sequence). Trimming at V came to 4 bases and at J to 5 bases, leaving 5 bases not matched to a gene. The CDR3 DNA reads TGTGCCAGCAGTTCACAGGGGGCAAGTGAGACCCAGTACTTC. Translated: CASSSQGASETQYF.

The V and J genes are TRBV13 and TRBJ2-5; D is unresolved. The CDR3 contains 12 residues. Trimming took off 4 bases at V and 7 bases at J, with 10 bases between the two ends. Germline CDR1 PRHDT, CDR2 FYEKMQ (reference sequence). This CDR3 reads CASSSGPRTQYF. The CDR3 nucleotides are TGTGCCAGCAGCTCCGGCCCTCGGACCCAGTACTTC.

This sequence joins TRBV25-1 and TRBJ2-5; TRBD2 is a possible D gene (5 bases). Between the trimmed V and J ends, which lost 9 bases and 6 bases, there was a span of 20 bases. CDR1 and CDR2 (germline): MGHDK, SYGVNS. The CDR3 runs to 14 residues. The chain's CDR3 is CASKPGLTGKTQYF. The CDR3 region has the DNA TGTGCCAGTAAACCGGGTCTGACGGGAAAGACCCAGTACTTC. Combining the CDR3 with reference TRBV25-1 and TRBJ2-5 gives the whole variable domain EADIYQTPRYLVIGTGKKITLECSQTMGHDKMYWYQQDPGMELHLIHYSYGVNSTEKGDLSSESTVSRIRTEHFPLTLESARPSHTSQYLCASKPGLTGKTQYFGPGTRLLVL.

CDR3 protein: CASIGRSAEAFF. CDR3 nucleotides: TGTGCCAGCATCGGCAGATCCGCTGAAGCTTTCTTT. The rearrangement joins TRBV2 to TRBJ1-1; D unclear. Germline V lookup: CDR1 SNHLY, CDR2 FYNNEI. Trimming took off 7 bases at V and 6 bases at J, with 12 bases between the two ends. This CDR3 is built from 12 residues.

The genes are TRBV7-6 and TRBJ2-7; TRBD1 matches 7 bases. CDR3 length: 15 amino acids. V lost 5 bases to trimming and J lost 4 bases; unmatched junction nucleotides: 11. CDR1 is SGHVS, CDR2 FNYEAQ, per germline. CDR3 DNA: TGTGCCAGCAGCCCCTCTCCCGGGACAGTGTACGAGCAGTACTTC. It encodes CASSPSPGTVYEQYF.

The CDR3 DNA reads as TGCGCCAGCAGCCAAAGGGGGACAGGGGCAACTACTAATGAAAAACTGTTTTTT. This codes for CASSQRGTGATTNEKLFF. The J gene is TRBJ1-4, the V gene TRBV4-1, with 10 bases lining up with TRBD1. Germline CDR1 reads MGHRA; CDR2 reads YSYEKL. The CDR3 extends over 18 amino acids. The J segment lost 2 bases and the V segment lost 2 bases, leaving 8 bases of the junction unmatched.

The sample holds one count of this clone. The CDR3 protein is CASGGGLGETQYF. The CDR3 DNA reads as TGTGCCAGCGGGGGGGGCTTAGGAGAGACCCAGTACTTC. V usage is TRBV2 and J usage is TRBJ2-5, with D possibly being TRBD2 (7 bases). The V and J ends lost 8 bases and 4 bases respectively, with 14 bases between them. CDR3 length: 13 amino acids. Germline CDR1 reads SNHLY; CDR2 reads FYNNEI.

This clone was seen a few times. CDR3 sequence: CASSYSGGAEQYF. In nucleotides, the CDR3 is TGTGCCAGCAGTTATAGCGGTGGGGCCGAGCAGTACTTC. V gene TRBV7-2 combines with J gene TRBJ2-7, with D possibly TRBD2 on 6 matching bases. Germline CDR1 and CDR2: SGHTA and FQGNSA. Trimming stripped 6 bases from V and 6 bases from J, with 15 bases between. The CDR3 length is 13 residues.

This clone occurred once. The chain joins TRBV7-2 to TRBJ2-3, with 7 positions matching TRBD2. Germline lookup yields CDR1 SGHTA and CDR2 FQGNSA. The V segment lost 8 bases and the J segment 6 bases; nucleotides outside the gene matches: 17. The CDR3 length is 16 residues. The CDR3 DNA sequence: TGTGCCAGCTCCCCTTCCTCTCCACGGGGGGTGGATACGCAGTATTTT. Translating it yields CASSPSSPRGVDTQYF.

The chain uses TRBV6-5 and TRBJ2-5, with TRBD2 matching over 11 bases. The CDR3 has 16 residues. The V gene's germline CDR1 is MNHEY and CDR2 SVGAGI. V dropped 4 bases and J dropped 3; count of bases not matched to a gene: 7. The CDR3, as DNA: TGTGCCAGCAGTTCTGGATCACTAGCGGGAGAAGAGACCCAGTACTTC. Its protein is CASSSGSLAGEETQYF.

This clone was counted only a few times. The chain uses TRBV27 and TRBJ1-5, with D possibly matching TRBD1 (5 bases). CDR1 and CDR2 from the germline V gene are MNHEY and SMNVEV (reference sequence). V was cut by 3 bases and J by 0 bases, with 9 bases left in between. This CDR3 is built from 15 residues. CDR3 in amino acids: CASSFGAGSNQPQHF. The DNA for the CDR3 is TGTGCCAGCAGTTTTGGGGCAGGTAGCAATCAGCCCCAGCATTTT.

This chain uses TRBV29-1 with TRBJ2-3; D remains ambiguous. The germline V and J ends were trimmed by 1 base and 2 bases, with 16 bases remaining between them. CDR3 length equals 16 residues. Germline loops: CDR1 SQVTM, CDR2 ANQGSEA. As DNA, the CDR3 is TGCAGCGTTGAAGGCGGCACACCCAAGTACACAGATACGCAGTATTTT. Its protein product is CSVEGGTPKYTDTQYF.

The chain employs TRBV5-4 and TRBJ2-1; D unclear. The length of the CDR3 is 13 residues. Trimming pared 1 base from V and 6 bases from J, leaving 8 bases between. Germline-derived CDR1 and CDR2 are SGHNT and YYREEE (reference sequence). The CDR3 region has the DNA TGTGCCAGCAGCTTGAATAGTGGCAATGAGCAGTTCTTC. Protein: CASSLNSGNEQFF. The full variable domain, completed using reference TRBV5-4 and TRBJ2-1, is ETGVTQSPTHLIKTRGQQVTLRCSSQSGHNTVSWYQQALGQGPQFIFQYYREEENGRGNFPPRFSGLQFPNYSSELNVNALELDDSALYLCASSLNSGNEQFFGPGTRLTVL.

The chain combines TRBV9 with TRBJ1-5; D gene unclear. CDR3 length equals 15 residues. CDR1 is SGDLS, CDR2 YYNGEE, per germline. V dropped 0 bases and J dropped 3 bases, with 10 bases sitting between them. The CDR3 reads CASSVGGQINQPQHF. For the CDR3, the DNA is TGTGCCAGCAGCGTAGGTGGGCAGATCAATCAGCCCCAGCATTTT. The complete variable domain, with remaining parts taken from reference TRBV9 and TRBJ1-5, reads DSGVTQTPKHLITATGQRVTLRCSPRSGDLSVYWYQQSLDQGLQFLIQYYNGEERAKGNILERFSAQQFPDLHSELNLSSLELGDSALYFCASSVGGQINQPQHFGDGTRLSIL.

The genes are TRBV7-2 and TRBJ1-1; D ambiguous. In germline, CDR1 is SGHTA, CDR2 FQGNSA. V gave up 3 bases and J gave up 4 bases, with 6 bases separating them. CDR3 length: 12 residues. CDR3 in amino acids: CASSFRVTEAFF. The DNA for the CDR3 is TGTGCCAGCAGCTTTCGGGTCACTGAAGCTTTCTTT.

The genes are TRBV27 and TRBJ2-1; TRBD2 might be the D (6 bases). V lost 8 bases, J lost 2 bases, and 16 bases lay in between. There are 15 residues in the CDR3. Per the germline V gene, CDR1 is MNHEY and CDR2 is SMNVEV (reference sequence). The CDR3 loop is CASYFRRETYNEQFF. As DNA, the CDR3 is TGTGCCAGCTATTTTAGGAGGGAAACCTACAATGAGCAGTTCTTC.

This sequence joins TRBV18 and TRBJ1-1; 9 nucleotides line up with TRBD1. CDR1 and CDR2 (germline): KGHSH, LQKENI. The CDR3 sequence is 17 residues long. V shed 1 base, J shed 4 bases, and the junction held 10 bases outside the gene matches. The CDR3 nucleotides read TGTGCCAGCTCACCACGGGACAGGGATCCGCTGGGCACTGAAGCTTTCTTT. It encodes CASSPRDRDPLGTEAFF.

CDR3 nucleotides: TGCGCCAGCAGCGTACAGGGGATGGGGTTGAACACTGAAGCTTTCTTT. Its translation: CASSVQGMGLNTEAFF. The chain joins TRBV5-1 to TRBJ1-1; TRBD1 matches 7 bases. Per germline, CDR1 SGHRS and CDR2 YFSETQ. V lost 4 bases to trimming and J lost 0 bases; unmatched junction nucleotides: 9. The CDR3 has 16 amino acids.

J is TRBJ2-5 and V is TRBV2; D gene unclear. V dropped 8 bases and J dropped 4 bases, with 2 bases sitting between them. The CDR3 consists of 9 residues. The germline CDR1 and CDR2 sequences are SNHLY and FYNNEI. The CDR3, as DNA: TGTGCCAGCGGAGAGACCCAGTACTTC. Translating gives CASGETQYF. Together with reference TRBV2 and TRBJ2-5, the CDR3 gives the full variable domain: EPEVTQTPSHQVTQMGQEVILRCVPISNHLYFYWYRQILGQKVEFLVSFYNNEISEKSEIFDDQFSVERPDGSNFTLKIRSTKLEDSAMYFCASGETQYFGPGTRLLVL.

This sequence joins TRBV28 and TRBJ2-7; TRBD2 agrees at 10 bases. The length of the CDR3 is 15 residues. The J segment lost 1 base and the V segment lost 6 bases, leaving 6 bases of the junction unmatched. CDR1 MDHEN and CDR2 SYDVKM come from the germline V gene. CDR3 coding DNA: TGTGCCAGCAGCCCTCCGGGACTAGCGTCCTACGAGCAGTACTTC. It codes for CASSPPGLASYEQYF. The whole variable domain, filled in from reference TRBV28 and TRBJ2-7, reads DVKVTQSSRYLVKRTGEKVFLECVQDMDHENMFWYRQDPGLGLRLIYFSYDVKMKEKGDIPEGYSVSREKKERFSLILESASTNQTSMYLCASSPPGLASYEQYFGPGTRLTVT.

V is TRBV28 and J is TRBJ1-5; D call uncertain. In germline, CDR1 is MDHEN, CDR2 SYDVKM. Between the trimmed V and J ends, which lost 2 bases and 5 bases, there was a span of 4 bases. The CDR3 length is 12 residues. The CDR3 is CASSLPDQPQHF. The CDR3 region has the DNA TGTGCCAGCAGTTTACCTGATCAGCCCCAGCATTTT.

The DNA for the CDR3 is TGTGCCAGCAGCCCCGGCCGTTACCAAGAGACCCAGTACTTC. Protein: CASSPGRYQETQYF. V gene TRBV7-2 combines with J gene TRBJ2-5; no firm D call. The V end was cut by 5 bases, the J end by 0 bases, with 10 bases between. This CDR3 comprises 14 residues. Looked up from germline, CDR1 is SGHTA and CDR2 is FQGNSA.

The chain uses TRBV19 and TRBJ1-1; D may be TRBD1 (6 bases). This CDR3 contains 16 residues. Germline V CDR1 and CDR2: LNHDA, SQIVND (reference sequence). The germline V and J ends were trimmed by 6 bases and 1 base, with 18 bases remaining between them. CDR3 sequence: CASSEKWRTENTEAFF. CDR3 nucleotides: TGTGCCAGTAGCGAGAAGTGGAGGACAGAGAACACTGAAGCTTTCTTT.

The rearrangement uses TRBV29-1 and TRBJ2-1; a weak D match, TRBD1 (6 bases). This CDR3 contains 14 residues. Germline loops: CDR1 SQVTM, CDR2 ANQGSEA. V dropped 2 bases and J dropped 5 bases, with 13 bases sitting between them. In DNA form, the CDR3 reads TGCAGCGTTGAAAACCGGGACACCAACAATGAGCAGTTCTTC. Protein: CSVENRDTNNEQFF.

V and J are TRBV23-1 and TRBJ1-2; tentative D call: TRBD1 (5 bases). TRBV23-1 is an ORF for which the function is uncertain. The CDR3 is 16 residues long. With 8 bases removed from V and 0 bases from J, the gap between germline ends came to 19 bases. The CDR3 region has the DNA TGCGCCAGCCGGCTGCAACCACAGGAAACTAACTATGGCTACACCTTC. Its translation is CASRLQPQETNYGYTF.

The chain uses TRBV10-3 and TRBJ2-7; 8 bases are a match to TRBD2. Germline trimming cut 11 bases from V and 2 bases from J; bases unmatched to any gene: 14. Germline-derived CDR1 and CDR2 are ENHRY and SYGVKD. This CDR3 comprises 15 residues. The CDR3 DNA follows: TGTGCCTCGAGAAACGGGGTAGCGGGAACCTACGAGCAGTACTTC. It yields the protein CASRNGVAGTYEQYF.